This note documents a single TCR beta chain sequence. This entry comes from a study of blood T cell repertoires in COVID-19. Study-wide background: T cells, B-cell-depleted T cells, or PBMCs supplied cDNA or gDNA.

Original data processing: Amplification from reference gene primers served as the basis for estimated nucleated cell counts. TCRdb's table, derived via immunoSEQ multiplex PCR, lists solely in-frame clones and lacks some. V and J calls and clone size are those listed in that table; D and trimming were worked out from the DNA. Here the sample spans about 98,000 clones, about 80% being singletons. Trimming stripped 5 bases from V and 8 bases from J, with 16 bases between. Germline loops: CDR1 SGHKS, CDR2 YYEKEE (reference sequence). The CDR3 contains 14 residues. This sequence originates from a man in his sixties or seventies with acute or convalescent COVID-19. This sequence joins TRBV5-5 and TRBJ1-4, with unresolved D. Sequencing input: peripheral blood. The CDR3 protein is CASSIYTDNEKLFF. CDR3 coding DNA: TGTGCCAGCAGTATATACACAGATAACGAAAAACTGTTTTTT.